Reported below is one T cell receptor beta chain. The antigen remains undetermined. V shed 2 bases, J shed 3 bases, and the junction held 4 bases outside the gene matches. Germline V gene lookup returns CDR1 SGHTA and CDR2 FQGNSA. The CDR3 is made up of 15 amino acids. Attachment of unique molecular identifiers to individual cDNA molecules was performed. TCRdb reanalysed the 5' RACE reads using MiXCR and keeps one entry per CDR3 protein. The table shows 55,000 to 70,000 distinct CDR3 sequences, with over 4.5% occurring only once. The data were taken from a study of early T cells in non-severe SARS-CoV-2 infection. General study findings and limits: Reliance on VDJdb matching favored anti-spike CD8 responses; private and CD4 specificities were missed.

V and J are TRBV7-2 and TRBJ2-1; 7 nucleotides match TRBD2. The sequence was obtained from an adult who was a healthcare worker with PCR-confirmed SARS-CoV-2 infection or an uninfected control (not recorded which). The sequencing sample was made of whole blood. CDR3 bases: TGTGCCAGCAGCTTATTGGCTAGCGGCTACAATGAGCAGTTCTTC. This encodes CASSLLASGYNEQFF.